The rows below give T cell receptor beta chains drawn from one sample of a study of PD-L1 blockade in urothelial cancer. Generated by immunoSEQ multiplex PCR, the TCRdb table keeps only in-frame clones and is missing some. The profile covers over 100,000 clones, with less than 95% appearing a single time and 3.5% to 4.5% taken by the ten largest. The source was PBMCs, collected around atezolizumab (anti-PD-L1) treatment. All receptors derive from a man in his sixties with urothelial cancer. CDR3s include the opening cysteine and the closing phenylalanine or tryptophan. Each record gives: J gene, D gene, V gene, clone size, CDR3 protein, CDR3 DNA. A D gene is named only where the DNA matches it firmly. Clone size is not always given. Where it is, it says once, few, many or a class for expanded clones.

J: TRBJ2-7
D: TRBD1
V: TRBV29-1
size: NA
CDR3: CSVVERQGVRSYEQYF
DNA: TGCAGCGTTGTCGAAAGACAGGGGGTCCGTTCCTACGAGCAGTACTTC

J: TRBJ2-3
D: TRBD2
V: TRBV6-6
size: NA
CDR3: CASSYEAGDTDTQYF
DNA: TGTGCCAGCAGTTACGAAGCGGGAGATACAGATACGCAGTATTTT

J: TRBJ2-7
D: NA
V: TRBV5-4
size: NA
CDR3: CASSSTYEQYF
DNA: TGTGCCAGCAGCTCTACCTACGAGCAGTACTTC

J: TRBJ2-2
D: TRBD2
V: TRBV5-5
size: NA
CDR3: CASSLESGGVAGELFF
DNA: TGTGCCAGCAGCTTGGAATCCGGGGGGGTAGCCGGGGAGCTGTTTTTT

J: TRBJ2-1
D: NA
V: TRBV19
size: NA
CDR3: CASSIEPGVTYNEQFF
DNA: TGTGCCAGTAGTATAGAACCGGGAGTTACCTACAATGAGCAGTTCTTC

J: TRBJ1-5
D: NA
V: TRBV18
size: NA
CDR3: CASSPTTVREPQHF
DNA: TGTGCCAGCTCACCAACGACAGTGCGAGAGCCCCAGCATTTT

J: TRBJ2-3
D: NA
V: TRBV6-6
size: NA
CDR3: CASSYRLSTDTQYF
DNA: TGTGCCAGCAGTTACAGACTGTCCACAGATACGCAGTATTTT

J: TRBJ2-5
D: NA
V: TRBV7-6
size: NA
CDR3: CASSLKGVQETQYF
DNA: TGTGCCAGCAGTCTAAAGGGAGTGCAAGAGACCCAGTACTTC

J: TRBJ1-2
D: TRBD1
V: TRBV7-9
size: NA
CDR3: CASSSSRRTGGRSYGYTF
DNA: TGTGCCAGCAGCTCTAGTAGGAGGACAGGGGGCCGGAGCTATGGCTACACCTTC

J: TRBJ1-2
D: NA
V: TRBV30
size: NA
CDR3: CAWSVGRVGYTF
DNA: TGTGCCTGGAGTGTAGGCAGGGTTGGCTACACCTTC

J: TRBJ2-5
D: NA
V: TRBV5-1
size: NA
CDR3: CASSLEARRFEETQYF
DNA: TGCGCCAGCAGCTTGGAGGCTAGAAGGTTTGAAGAGACCCAGTACTTC

J: TRBJ2-2
D: TRBD2
V: TRBV5-1
size: NA
CDR3: CASSPTSGRAFGELFF
DNA: TGCGCCAGCAGCCCAACTAGCGGGAGGGCCTTCGGGGAGCTGTTTTTT

J: TRBJ2-2
D: TRBD2
V: TRBV4-2
size: NA
CDR3: CASSELAGVGESGELFF
DNA: TGTGCCAGCAGCGAACTAGCGGGGGTGGGTGAGAGCGGGGAGCTGTTTTTT

J: TRBJ1-1
D: TRBD1
V: TRBV5-1
size: NA
CDR3: CASSLTTGQANTEAFF
DNA: TGCGCCAGCAGCTTAACGACAGGGCAAGCGAACACTGAAGCTTTCTTT

J: TRBJ2-5
D: NA
V: TRBV7-2
size: NA
CDR3: CASSLMNREYQETQYF
DNA: TGTGCCAGCAGCTTAATGAACAGGGAGTACCAAGAGACCCAGTACTTC

J: TRBJ2-7
D: TRBD2
V: TRBV7-2
size: NA
CDR3: CASSLGGLAGNEQYF
DNA: TGTGCCAGCAGCTTAGGTGGACTAGCGGGTAACGAGCAGTACTTC

J: TRBJ2-6
D: TRBD1
V: TRBV4-1
size: NA
CDR3: CASSQRQGTGANVLTF
DNA: TGCGCCAGCAGCCAAAGACAGGGGACAGGGGCCAACGTCCTGACTTTC

J: TRBJ2-1
D: NA
V: TRBV13
size: once
CDR3: CASSPGRGYNEQFF
DNA: TGTGCCAGCAGCCCCGGCCGGGGGTACAATGAGCAGTTCTTC

J: TRBJ2-7
D: TRBD1
V: TRBV11-2
size: NA
CDR3: CASSLEGTGSYEQYF
DNA: TGTGCCAGCAGCTTAGAAGGGACAGGGTCCTACGAGCAGTACTTC

J: TRBJ1-6
D: NA
V: TRBV6-5
size: NA
CDR3: CASSYDKRGRNSPLHF
DNA: TGTGCCAGCAGTTACGACAAGCGGGGAAGAAATTCACCCCTCCACTTT

J: TRBJ2-7
D: TRBD1
V: TRBV28
size: NA
CDR3: CASSLPGQGGEQYF
DNA: TGTGCCAGCAGTTTACCGGGACAGGGGGGCGAGCAGTACTTC

J: TRBJ2-7
D: TRBD2
V: TRBV4-2
size: NA
CDR3: CASSQGSGLDGNEQYF
DNA: TGTGCCAGCAGCCAAGGATCCGGACTAGATGGGAACGAGCAGTACTTC

J: TRBJ2-7
D: TRBD2
V: TRBV5-1
size: NA
CDR3: CASSSQGLPDYEQYF
DNA: TGCGCCAGCAGCTCCCAGGGACTACCAGACTACGAGCAGTACTTC

J: TRBJ1-2
D: NA
V: TRBV9
size: NA
CDR3: CASSVEVNSVYGYTF
DNA: TGTGCCAGCAGCGTAGAAGTGAACTCCGTTTATGGCTACACCTTC

J: TRBJ1-4
D: NA
V: TRBV6-1
size: once
CDR3: CAINRDIGEKLFF
DNA: TGTGCCATAAACCGGGACATCGGTGAAAAACTGTTTTTT

J: TRBJ1-1
D: TRBD1
V: TRBV6-6
size: once
CDR3: CASSRATGGFYTEAFF
DNA: TGTGCCAGCAGTCGAGCGACAGGGGGGTTTTATACTGAAGCTTTCTTT

J: TRBJ2-2
D: TRBD1
V: TRBV7-6
size: NA
CDR3: CASRLTGGAVRTGELFF
DNA: TGTGCCAGCAGATTGACAGGGGGCGCGGTACGCACCGGGGAGCTGTTTTTT

J: TRBJ1-5
D: TRBD1
V: TRBV9
size: NA
CDR3: CASSVGQGGNQPQHF
DNA: TGTGCCAGCAGCGTAGGACAGGGCGGCAATCAGCCCCAGCATTTT

J: TRBJ2-7
D: NA
V: TRBV7-2
size: NA
CDR3: CASSLGQRYEQYF
DNA: TGTGCCAGCAGCTTAGGACAGCGCTACGAGCAGTACTTC

J: TRBJ2-3
D: NA
V: TRBV29-1
size: once
CDR3: CSSTGIGTDTQYF
DNA: TGCAGCTCTACAGGGATCGGCACAGATACGCAGTATTTT

J: TRBJ2-7
D: TRBD1
V: TRBV4-1
size: NA
CDR3: CASSHPGKDRAHEQYF
DNA: TGCGCCAGCAGCCACCCCGGAAAGGACAGGGCCCACGAGCAGTACTTC

J: TRBJ2-7
D: TRBD2
V: TRBV7-2
size: NA
CDR3: CASSLGTSGRGSPYEQYF
DNA: TGTGCCAGCAGCCTCGGGACTAGCGGGAGAGGGTCCCCTTACGAGCAGTACTTC

J: TRBJ1-4
D: TRBD1
V: TRBV19
size: NA
CDR3: CASNPGQGGEKLFF
DNA: TGTGCCAGTAACCCGGGACAGGGAGGCGAAAAACTGTTTTTT

J: TRBJ2-1
D: NA
V: TRBV7-9
size: NA
CDR3: CASSPVEGNEQFF
DNA: TGTGCCAGCAGCCCGGTGGAGGGCAATGAGCAGTTCTTC

J: TRBJ1-6
D: TRBD1
V: TRBV11-2
size: NA
CDR3: CASSSPRQGASSPLHF
DNA: TGTGCCAGCAGCTCTCCAAGACAGGGGGCAAGCTCACCCCTCCACTTT

J: TRBJ2-1
D: NA
V: TRBV28
size: NA
CDR3: CASSLYANEQFF
DNA: TGTGCCAGCAGTCTCTACGCCAATGAGCAGTTCTTC

J: TRBJ1-2
D: NA
V: TRBV29-1
size: NA
CDR3: CSVGPEGPYGYTF
DNA: TGCAGCGTTGGCCCCGAGGGCCCCTATGGCTACACCTTC

J: TRBJ1-1
D: NA
V: TRBV6-5
size: NA
CDR3: CASHGSGGDTEAFF
DNA: TGTGCCAGCCACGGTTCGGGGGGGGACACTGAAGCTTTCTTT

J: TRBJ2-7
D: TRBD2
V: TRBV27
size: once
CDR3: CASRTSGRISYEQYF
DNA: TGTGCCAGCAGAACAAGCGGGAGAATATCCTACGAGCAGTACTTC

J: TRBJ1-4
D: NA
V: TRBV15
size: NA
CDR3: CATSRVSEKLFF
DNA: TGTGCCACCAGCAGAGTTAGTGAAAAACTGTTTTTT

J: TRBJ1-4
D: NA
V: TRBV5-1
size: NA
CDR3: CASSLSALGGGEKLFF
DNA: TGCGCCAGCAGCCTCTCTGCTCTGGGGGGTGGCGAAAAACTGTTTTTT

J: TRBJ1-1
D: NA
V: TRBV28
size: NA
CDR3: CASSPTRAEAFF
DNA: TGTGCCAGCAGCCCCACGCGAGCTGAAGCTTTCTTT

J: TRBJ2-1
D: TRBD1
V: TRBV7-3
size: NA
CDR3: CASSRQGPSYNEQFF
DNA: TGTGCCAGCAGTCGACAGGGTCCCTCCTACAATGAGCAGTTCTTC

J: TRBJ2-1
D: TRBD1
V: TRBV7-9
size: NA
CDR3: CASSFFHLGQAPNEQFF
DNA: TGTGCCAGCAGCTTTTTTCACCTGGGACAGGCCCCCAATGAGCAGTTCTTC

J: TRBJ2-3
D: TRBD2
V: TRBV11-2
size: NA
CDR3: CASSFGGGPTDTQYF
DNA: TGTGCCAGCAGCTTCGGCGGGGGGCCCACAGATACGCAGTATTTT

J: TRBJ2-7
D: TRBD2
V: TRBV7-2
size: NA
CDR3: CASSPTSGASYEQYF
DNA: TGTGCCAGCAGCCCCACTAGCGGGGCCTCCTACGAGCAGTACTTC

J: TRBJ2-1
D: TRBD2
V: TRBV4-2
size: NA
CDR3: CASSHSGAGASYNEQFF
DNA: TGTGCCAGCAGCCACTCTGGGGCGGGAGCCTCCTACAATGAGCAGTTCTTC

J: TRBJ1-2
D: TRBD1
V: TRBV19
size: NA
CDR3: CASSWTGDGYTF
DNA: TGTGCCAGTAGTTGGACAGGGGATGGCTACACCTTC

J: TRBJ2-1
D: NA
V: TRBV6-6
size: NA
CDR3: CASSYGSYPYNEQFF
DNA: TGTGCCAGCAGTTACGGCAGTTACCCCTACAATGAGCAGTTCTTC

J: TRBJ2-2
D: NA
V: TRBV9
size: NA
CDR3: CASSVGSTDITGELFF
DNA: TGTGCCAGCAGCGTAGGTTCGACAGACATCACCGGGGAGCTGTTTTTT

J: TRBJ1-5
D: NA
V: TRBV27
size: NA
CDR3: CASSLSWDTLGRQPQHF
DNA: TGTGCCAGCAGTTTATCTTGGGACACCTTAGGGCGTCAGCCCCAGCATTTT

J: TRBJ2-7
D: NA
V: TRBV5-1
size: NA
CDR3: CASSLDGGDPSYEQYF
DNA: TGCGCCAGCAGCTTGGATGGCGGGGATCCCTCCTACGAGCAGTACTTC

J: TRBJ1-6
D: TRBD1
V: TRBV30
size: NA
CDR3: CAWSRTGNNSPLHF
DNA: TGTGCCTGGAGTAGGACAGGCAATAATTCACCCCTCCACTTT

J: TRBJ1-1
D: NA
V: TRBV5-1
size: NA
CDR3: CASSIQGNTEAFF
DNA: TGCGCCAGCAGCATACAGGGGAACACTGAAGCTTTCTTT